The rows below give T cell receptor beta chains drawn from one sample of a study of early T cells in non-severe SARS-CoV-2 infection. MiXCR, applied by TCRdb to the 5' RACE reads, yields one record per CDR3 protein. The sample has roughly 51,000 distinct CDR3 sequences; about 9.8% are singletons. Sequencing was done on a sample of whole blood. These receptors originate from an adult who was a healthcare worker with PCR-confirmed SARS-CoV-2 infection or an uninfected control (not recorded which). The CDR3 runs from the conserved cysteine through the conserved F or W. A D gene is named only where the DNA matches it firmly. For some rows the clone size is stated as once, few or many, or as a class when expanded; others skip it.

clone size: NA; J gene: TRBJ1-5; V gene: TRBV7-9; D gene: NA; CDR3 DNA: TGTGCCAGCAGCTTACACAGCAATCAGCCCCAGCATTTT; CDR3 protein: CASSLHSNQPQHF
clone size: many; J gene: TRBJ2-2; V gene: TRBV5-1; D gene: NA; CDR3 DNA: TGCGCCAGCAGCCCGGGACCATCGAACACCGGGGAGCTGTTTTTT; CDR3 protein: CASSPGPSNTGELFF
clone size: few; J gene: TRBJ2-2; V gene: TRBV7-2; D gene: TRBD1; CDR3 DNA: TGTGCCAGCAGCTCAGACAGGGCTAACACCGGGGAGCTGTTTTTT; CDR3 protein: CASSSDRANTGELFF
clone size: few; J gene: TRBJ2-6; V gene: TRBV29-1; D gene: NA; CDR3 DNA: TGCAGCGTTAGGGAGGCCAACGTCCTGACTTTC; CDR3 protein: CSVREANVLTF
clone size: many; J gene: TRBJ2-1; V gene: TRBV13; D gene: TRBD1; CDR3 DNA: TGTGCCAGCAGCTCGAGGGACAGCTCCTACAATGAGCAGTTCTTC; CDR3 protein: CASSSRDSSYNEQFF
clone size: many; J gene: TRBJ2-5; V gene: TRBV7-2; D gene: NA; CDR3 DNA: TGTGCCAGCAGCCCCAGACTCCTGACAGGAAGGAAAGAGACCCAGTACTTC; CDR3 protein: CASSPRLLTGRKETQYF
clone size: NA; J gene: TRBJ1-2; V gene: TRBV4-1; D gene: NA; CDR3 DNA: TGCGCCAGCAGCCCCCCAACAGGGCGGATTAAGGAGGGCTATGGCTACACCTTC; CDR3 protein: CASSPPTGRIKEGYGYTF
clone size: NA; J gene: TRBJ1-5; V gene: TRBV2; D gene: NA; CDR3 DNA: TGTGCCAGCAGTGCGCCGACATCTAGCAATCAGCCCCAGCATTTT; CDR3 protein: CASSAPTSSNQPQHF
clone size: few; J gene: TRBJ2-3; V gene: TRBV10-2; D gene: NA; CDR3 DNA: TGCGCCAGCAGTGAGGTCCAGCATACGCAGTATTTT; CDR3 protein: CASSEVQHTQYF
clone size: few; J gene: TRBJ2-7; V gene: TRBV3-1; D gene: NA; CDR3 DNA: TGTGCCAGCAGCCGGACCGGGACACGTGATTACGAGCAGTACTTC; CDR3 protein: CASSRTGTRDYEQYF
clone size: NA; J gene: TRBJ1-4; V gene: TRBV11-1; D gene: NA; CDR3 DNA: TGTGCCAGCAGCCGCGGGACCTGGGCTGATGAAAAACTGTTTTTT; CDR3 protein: CASSRGTWADEKLFF
clone size: many; J gene: TRBJ2-1; V gene: TRBV20-1; D gene: TRBD2; CDR3 DNA: TGCAGTGCTCAAGCGGGAGGGGGGCACAATGAGCAGTTCTTC; CDR3 protein: CSAQAGGGHNEQFF
clone size: many; J gene: TRBJ1-5; V gene: TRBV24-1; D gene: NA; CDR3 DNA: TGTGCCACCAGTGATTTGGGTAAGGGTAGCAATCAGCCCCAGCATTTT; CDR3 protein: CATSDLGKGSNQPQHF